A selection of T cell receptor beta chains follows, all from one sample in a study of memory CD4+ T cells and cytomegalovirus serostatus. This table comes from immunoSEQ multiplex PCR, and its TCRdb copy is limited to in-frame clones, with some not included. The sample comprises 75,000 to 90,000 clones, more than 70% of which are singletons, and around 0.75% rests with the top ten. The sequencing sample was made of memory CD4+ T cells from blood. These receptors all come from an adult in good health and CMV-seronegative. CDR3s include the opening cysteine and the closing phenylalanine or tryptophan. The D gene is left open where the match is weak. Not every row has a clone size; where given, it reads once, few, many or a size class.

v_gene	abundance	j_gene	d_gene	CDR3nt	CDR3aa
TRBV5-1	few	TRBJ2-7	TRBD1	TGCGCCAGCAGCTTGGAGAGGGGGCTTTACGAGCAGTACTTC	CASSLERGLYEQYF
TRBV7-6	once	TRBJ2-1	TRBD1	TGTGCCAGCAGCCCAACAGGGGTTGAGCAGTTCTTC	CASSPTGVEQFF
TRBV10-3	NA	TRBJ2-2	NA	TGTGCCATCAGTGAGTCGCCAGTCATAACCGGGGAGCTGTTTTTT	CAISESPVITGELFF
TRBV5-3	NA	TRBJ2-1	TRBD1	TGTGCCAGACGACCACACAGGGGAGCTTACTACAATGAGCAGTTCTTC	CARRPHRGAYYNEQFF
TRBV27	once	TRBJ1-2	NA	TGTGCCAGCAGAGAGGACGGTAATTATGGCTACACCTTC	CASREDGNYGYTF
TRBV7-9	NA	TRBJ1-2	NA	TGTGCCAGCAGCTTAGTAGGTCTTATCTATTCGGGAGGCTACACCTTC	CASSLVGLIYSGGYTF
TRBV29-1	NA	TRBJ2-1	TRBD2	TGCAGCGTCCCCTCTCGGGGGGGAAAGTTCTTC	CSVPSRGGKFF
TRBV4-2	NA	TRBJ1-2	NA	TGTGCCAGCAGCCAAGATCTACAGGATCGCTATGGCTACACCTTC	CASSQDLQDRYGYTF
TRBV9	NA	TRBJ2-1	NA	TGTGCCAGCAGCGCCTCCCCTTGGGACGGTTTAAGGGAGCAGTTCTTC	CASSASPWDGLREQFF
TRBV4-2	once	TRBJ2-1	NA	TGTGCCAGCAGCCAAGTCAATGAGCAGTTCTTC	CASSQVNEQFF
TRBV9	NA	TRBJ1-1	NA	TGTGCCAGCAGCGTAGCTGCTCGAGGGCCCGGCGCTGAAGCTTTCTTT	CASSVAARGPGAEAFF
TRBV5-4	NA	TRBJ1-4	NA	TGTGCCAGCAGCTTAATAGGGGAAAAACTGTTTTTT	CASSLIGEKLFF
TRBV2	NA	TRBJ1-1	TRBD1	TGTGCCAGCAGTGGGACAGGGCGGAACACTGAAGCTTTCTTT	CASSGTGRNTEAFF
TRBV30	few	TRBJ1-1	NA	TGTGCCTGGAGCCCGACGGAGGACACTGAAGCTTTCTTT	CAWSPTEDTEAFF
TRBV7-2	NA	TRBJ2-7	TRBD2	TGTGCCAGCAGCTCTAGCGGGATCTACGAGCAGTACTTC	CASSSSGIYEQYF
TRBV6-6	NA	TRBJ2-7	NA	TGTGCCAGCAGTCAGCATCCGGACGGCTACGAGCAGTACTTC	CASSQHPDGYEQYF
TRBV2	NA	TRBJ1-2	NA	TGTGCCAGCAGTGAAGCGGGGTCTGGTGGCTACACCTTC	CASSEAGSGGYTF
TRBV7-2	NA	TRBJ2-5	TRBD2	TGTGCCAGCAGCTTGCAGCGGGGGCAAGAGACCCAGTACTTC	CASSLQRGQETQYF
TRBV11-2	NA	TRBJ2-6	NA	TGTGCCAGCTACACCGCGAGGAGCTCTGGGGCCAACGTCCTGACTTTC	CASYTARSSGANVLTF
TRBV30	NA	TRBJ1-4	NA	TGTGCCTGGAGTGTACTGCGGGAAAAACTGTTTTTT	CAWSVLREKLFF